The 14 T cell receptor beta chains listed next were all sequenced from one sample in a study of T cells in Graves' hyperthyroidism and ophthalmopathy. TCR beta CDR3 regions were amplified from RNA transcripts. HTBI primers were the set used in a first-round RT-PCR of the TCR CDR3. From the multiplex PCR reads, TCRdb called clonotypes with MiXCR, one entry per CDR3 protein. The sample holds 600,000 or so distinct CDR3 sequences, roughly 50% seen once. Input material: peripheral blood or thyroid tissue (not recorded which). Every receptor here comes from a woman between 18 and 30 years old with Graves' hyperthyroidism.

The chain is built from TRBV10-3 and TRBJ2-5; 9 bases are a match to TRBD2. The CDR3 contains 14 residues. CDR1 is ENHRY and CDR2 is SYGVKD in the germline V gene. V trimming: 10 bases; J trimming: 4 bases; junction bases outside the gene matches: 10. DNA for the CDR3: TGTGCCAGCCGCCCCAGCGGGAGGAGAGAGACCCAGTACTTC. Encoded protein: CASRPSGRRETQYF.

This clonotype was seen only a few times. A read error may be the cause here, since a much bigger clone is one base away. The chain couples TRBV7-9 to TRBJ1-1, with D perhaps TRBD1 (6 bases). This CDR3 is built from 12 residues. The germline CDR1 and CDR2 sequences are SEHNR and FQNEAQ (reference sequence). The CDR3 bases are TGTGCCAGCAGCCAAAGGGGGTCTGAAGCTCTCTTT. It encodes CASSQRGSEALF.

The table lists this clonotype with a count of one. The genes are TRBV24-1 and TRBJ2-5; D possibly corresponds to TRBD1 (7 bases). The CDR3 contains 14 residues. The V end was cut by 3 bases, the J end by 4 bases, with 11 bases between. The germline V gene has CDR1 KGHDR and CDR2 SFDVKD. The CDR3 spells CATSDGGTVETQYF. As DNA, the CDR3 is TGTGCCACCAGTGATGGGGGGACAGTAGAGACCCAGTACTTC.

For this clonotype: A read error may be the cause here, since a much bigger clone is one base away. The chain employs TRBV7-6 and TRBJ2-6; D ambiguous. The V gene's germline CDR1 is SGHVS and CDR2 FNYEAQ. This CDR3 is built from 14 residues. Trimming left V 5 bases short and J 5 bases short, with 10 bases between. CDR3 coding DNA: TGTGCCAGCAGCCAGACCGCTAGGGCCAACGTCCTGACTTTC. Its protein product is CASSQTARANVLTF.

This clonotype was detected once. One end of the junction varies from germline; a read error may be responsible. The chain links TRBV15 to TRBJ1-5; D unresolved. CDR3 length: 16 residues. Germline V gives CDR1 LNHNV, CDR2 YYDKDF (reference sequence). The CDR3: CATSSLERGSSQPQHF. CDR3 in DNA: TGTGCCACCAGCAGTTTAGAGCGAGGGAGCAGTCAGCCCCAGCATTTT.

V is TRBV20-1 and J is TRBJ1-5; TRBD1 is a possible D gene (5 bases). CDR3 size: 13 residues. Trimming stripped 6 bases from V and 12 bases from J, with 21 bases between. In germline, CDR1 is DFQATT, CDR2 SNEGSKA (reference sequence). The CDR3 sequence is CSAARDPGTDQHF. In nucleotides, the CDR3 is TGCAGTGCCGCTAGAGACCCCGGGACGGACCAGCATTTT.

This clonotype was found a few times. The chain has TRBV7-3 and TRBJ1-1, with TRBD1 matching 12 bases. Losses at the gene ends were 2 bases for V and 0 bases for J; bases not matched to a gene: 13. CDR3 length equals 20 residues. The germline gives CDR1 SGHTA, CDR2 FQGTGA. CDR3 loop: CASSLLGRGQGARMNTEAFF. In DNA, the CDR3 is TGTGCCAGCAGCTTACTGGGTAGGGGACAGGGGGCGCGAATGAACACTGAAGCTTTCTTT.

The rearrangement joins TRBV10-3 to TRBJ1-3, with D tentatively TRBD1 (5 bases). Germline CDR1 ENHRY, CDR2 SYGVKD. This CDR3 is built from 14 residues. The V and J ends lost 8 bases and 3 bases respectively, with 14 bases between them. The DNA of the CDR3 is TGTGCCATCGGCCTGCGGGGCAGTGGAAACACCATATATTTT. Encoded protein: CAIGLRGSGNTIYF.

This clonotype was picked up a small number of times. The chain recombines TRBV19 with TRBJ1-5, with TRBD1 as a possible D gene (5 bases). CDR1 is LNHDA, CDR2 SQIVND, per germline (reference sequence). There are 16 residues in the CDR3. The V end lost 7 bases, the J end lost 0 bases, and 16 bases lay between the germline ends. The CDR3 here is CASTWGIGTSNQPQHF. The CDR3 nucleotides are TGTGCCAGTACATGGGGGATAGGGACTAGCAATCAGCCCCAGCATTTT.

In its sample, this clonotype was seen many times. This chain links TRBV3-1 with TRBJ1-1; D is unresolved. Trimming stripped 4 bases from V and 5 bases from J, with 8 bases between. The CDR3 has 12 residues. Germline lookup yields CDR1 LGHDT and CDR2 YNNKEL (reference sequence). CDR3 residues: CASSLTRTEAFF. CDR3 sequence (DNA): TGTGCCAGCAGCCTAACGAGGACTGAAGCTTTCTTT.

V and J are TRBV7-2 and TRBJ2-7, with D possibly TRBD1 on 5 matching bases. Trimming cost V 6 bases and J 1 base, with 16 bases left between them. The CDR3 length is 15 residues. CDR1 is SGHTA and CDR2 is FQGNSA in the germline V gene. The CDR3 coding sequence is TGTGCCAGCAGTTATTCAGGGTGGGATTCCTACGAGCAGTACTTC. It codes for CASSYSGWDSYEQYF.

The CDR3 protein is CATSMFDQPQHF. The CDR3 nucleotides read TGTGCCACCAGTATGTTCGACCAGCCCCAGCATTTT. The V call is TRBV24-1, the J call TRBJ1-5; no definite D call. CDR3 length: 12 residues. The germline gives CDR1 KGHDR, CDR2 SFDVKD. Trimming left V 6 bases short and J 7 bases short, with 9 bases between.

With regard to this clonotype: This CDR3 is missing its conserved last phenylalanine or tryptophan, likely due to a read error. No DNA is shown, since the ends of the CDR3 on it are uncertain; the CDR3 is the one TCRdb lists. V gene TRBV2 combines with J gene TRBJ2-2. The CDR3 adds up to 9 amino acids, both ends counted. Germline V gives CDR1 SNHLY, CDR2 FYNNEI. CDR3 protein: CASQRPTQR.

This clonotype was detected a few times. The chain carries TRBV5-1 and TRBJ1-5; 10 bases are a match to TRBD1. The V gene end was trimmed by 1 base and the J gene end by 5 bases; junction bases not matched to a gene: 3. There are 15 residues in the CDR3. Germline CDR1 is SGHRS and CDR2 is YFSETQ. The CDR3 DNA follows: TGCGCCAGCAGCTTGTGGGGGACAGGGGATCAGCCCCAGCATTTT. It translates to CASSLWGTGDQPQHF. The complete variable domain, with remaining parts taken from reference TRBV5-1 and TRBJ1-5, reads KAGVTQTPRYLIKTRGQQVTLSCSPISGHRSVSWYQQTPGQGLQFLFEYFSETQRNKGNFPGRFSGRQFSNSRSEMNVSTLELGDSALYLCASSLWGTGDQPQHFGDGTRLSIL.